What follows are 18 T cell receptor beta chains derived from one specimen sequenced in a study of Graves' ophthalmopathy and Graves' hyperthyroidism. RNA transcripts yielded amplified TCR beta CDR3 regions. The library came from an HTBI-primed first-round RT-PCR and a second-round multiplex PCR. TCRdb redid the calling of the multiplex PCR reads with MiXCR, one entry per CDR3 protein. Of approximately 500,000 distinct CDR3 sequences in the sample, roughly an eighth were seen once. Sequencing was carried out using blood. The receptors were gathered from a woman under 40 with Graves' ophthalmopathy.

V usage is TRBV9 and J usage is TRBJ1-6; D might be TRBD1 (5 bases). V was trimmed by 3 bases and J by 9 bases, leaving 7 bases between them. This CDR3 has 12 amino acids. Germline V gene data show CDR1 as SGDLS and CDR2 as YYNGEE. CDR3 sequence: CASSAQGSPLHF. In DNA form, the CDR3 reads TGTGCCAGCAGCGCTCAGGGTTCACCCCTCCACTTT.

This clonotype occurred many times. The chain links TRBV28 to TRBJ1-2; 7 bases map to TRBD1. The CDR3 extends over 15 amino acids. Germline lookup yields CDR1 MDHEN and CDR2 SYDVKM. V was pared by 0 bases and J by 2 bases, with 3 bases of the junction left unmatched. The CDR3 sequence: CASSLWTGMNYGYTF. The CDR3 DNA reads as TGTGCCAGCAGTTTATGGACAGGGATGAACTATGGCTACACCTTC.

This clonotype showed up many times. The J gene is TRBJ2-3, the V gene TRBV27, with a weak D call TRBD2 (5 bases). This CDR3 comprises 11 residues. CDR1 and CDR2 (germline): MNHEY, SMNVEV (reference sequence). V was cut by 3 bases and J by 8 bases, with 6 bases left in between. CDR3 residues: CASSLGSTQYF. The CDR3 coding sequence is TGTGCCAGCAGTTTGGGGAGTACGCAGTATTTT.

At least ten counts were recorded for this clonotype. The rearrangement joins TRBV28 to TRBJ2-5; D remains ambiguous. Germline CDR1 is MDHEN and CDR2 is SYDVKM. The CDR3 is 13 residues long. Trimming stripped 4 bases from V and 2 bases from J, with 8 bases between. Here the CDR3 DNA reads TGTGCCAGCAGTTCCCGGTTACAAGAGACCCAGTACTTC. Translating gives CASSSRLQETQYF.

This chain joins TRBV12-3 or TRBV12-4 and TRBJ2-5, with TRBD2 as a possible D gene (6 bases). The CDR3 length is 13 residues. Trimming removed 6 bases at V and 5 bases at J, with 13 bases between. CDR3 sequence: CASSAGGSETQYF. For the CDR3, the DNA is TGTGCCAGCAGCGCCGGGGGTAGTGAGACCCAGTACTTC.

Ten or more counts support this clonotype. V gene TRBV20-1 combines with J gene TRBJ1-6, with D perhaps matching TRBD1 (5 bases). V was trimmed by 4 bases and J by 10 bases, leaving 14 bases between them. Germline assignment: CDR1 DFQATT and CDR2 SNEGSKA (reference sequence). The CDR3 extends over 13 amino acids. DNA for the CDR3: TGCAGTGCTACAGGGACGTGGGAATCACCCCTCCACTTT. Protein product: CSATGTWESPLHF.

In its sample, this clonotype was seen many times. CDR3 residues: CASSQGESRETQYF. The DNA for the CDR3 is TGTGCCAGCAGCCAAGGTGAATCTCGGGAGACCCAGTACTTC. The chain couples TRBV4-2 to TRBJ2-5; D not certain. The ends were cut back, 1 base at V and 5 bases at J, with 11 bases in the middle. The CDR3 extends over 14 amino acids. Germline V gives CDR1 LGHNA, CDR2 YNFKEQ.

This clonotype appeared a few times. The V and J genes are TRBV7-2 and TRBJ2-5; 8 positions match TRBD2. The CDR3 runs 16 residues. Per germline, CDR1 SGHTA and CDR2 FQGNSA. V lost 0 bases to trimming and J lost 7 bases; unmatched junction nucleotides: 10. The CDR3 DNA sequence: TGTGCCAGCAGCTTAGCACCTAGCGGGCTTCGGGGGACCCAGTACTTC. Translation gives CASSLAPSGLRGTQYF. Filled out from reference TRBV7-2 and TRBJ2-5, the complete variable domain reads GAGVSQSPSNKVTEKGKDVELRCDPISGHTALYWYRQSLGQGLEFLIYFQGNSAPDKSGLPSDRFSAERTGGSVSTLTIQRTQQEDSAVYLCASSLAPSGLRGTQYFGPGTRLLVL.

This clonotype was observed at least ten times. This rearrangement joins TRBV27 to TRBJ2-7, with 8 bases fitting TRBD1. The CDR3 has 14 residues. CDR1 is MNHEY and CDR2 is SMNVEV in the germline V gene (reference sequence). V was clipped by 5 bases and J by 5 bases; unmatched bases: 8. CDR3 DNA sequence: TGTGCCAGCAGTCCATCCAGGGGGCGGAACGAGCAGTACTTC. Translation gives CASSPSRGRNEQYF.

There are a few counts of this clonotype. The V and J genes are TRBV9 and TRBJ2-5; D ambiguous. The last part of the DNA fits TRBJ2-1 better; the J call may be wrong. Germline V gives CDR1 SGDLS, CDR2 YYNGEE. The CDR3 is made up of 14 amino acids. CDR3 sequence reads: CASSTRQLQAEQFF. The CDR3 DNA is TGTGCCAGCAGCACGAGACAACTGCAGGCTGAGCAGTTCTTC.

This clonotype was seen at least ten times. This chain links TRBV12-3 or TRBV12-4 with TRBJ2-5; D not certain. The CDR3 runs to 11 residues. The V gene lost 5 bases and the J gene lost 5 bases, with 6 bases spanning the gap. Here the CDR3 reads CASSGGETQYF. The CDR3, as DNA: TGTGCCAGCAGTGGTGGTGAGACCCAGTACTTC.

CDR3 residues: CASSHRTGEGNNSPLHF. CDR3 DNA sequence: TGCGCCAGCAGCCACCGGACAGGCGAAGGGAATAATTCACCCCTCCACTTT. This chain uses TRBV4-1 with TRBJ1-6, with 7 nucleotides matching TRBD1. Germline CDR1 reads MGHRA; CDR2 reads YSYEKL. V lost 3 bases and J lost 5; bases outside the gene matches: 10. This CDR3 contains 17 residues.

Ten or more counts support this clonotype. Here the CDR3 DNA reads TGCAGCGTCGCGGTGCAGGGACTCTACACTGAAGCTTTCTTT. Residues: CSVAVQGLYTEAFF. The chain employs TRBV29-1 and TRBJ1-1; D possibly corresponds to TRBD1 (5 bases). The ends were cut back, 6 bases at V and 3 bases at J, with 17 bases in the middle. Germline V CDR1 and CDR2: SQVTM, ANQGSEA. The CDR3 sequence is 14 residues long.

This clonotype was detected many times. Lacking the conserved final phenylalanine or tryptophan, this CDR3 likely reflects a read error. No DNA is shown, since the ends of the CDR3 on it are uncertain; the CDR3 is the one TCRdb lists. This chain joins TRBV7-8 and TRBJ2-5; TRBD1, the table's D call, lacks a check against the DNA. The CDR3 is 12 amino acids long, termini counted. Germline V gives CDR1 SGHVS, CDR2 FQNEAQ. The CDR3 spells CASSRPGQGLGV.

At least ten counts were recorded for this clonotype. V and J are TRBV2 and TRBJ1-5, with D possibly being TRBD1 (6 bases). Deletions cut 4 bases from V and 3 bases from J, with 13 bases between. The CDR3 has 15 amino acids. The germline CDR1 and CDR2 sequences are SNHLY and FYNNEI. The DNA for the CDR3 is TGTGCCAGCAGTGCGGACAGAGGGTTCAATCAGCCCCAGCATTTT. The encoded protein is CASSADRGFNQPQHF. Using reference TRBV2 and TRBJ1-5 for the parts outside the CDR3, the full variable domain is EPEVTQTPSHQVTQMGQEVILRCVPISNHLYFYWYRQILGQKVEFLVSFYNNEISEKSEIFDDQFSVERPDGSNFTLKIRSTKLEDSAMYFCASSADRGFNQPQHFGDGTRLSIL.

This clonotype was detected many times. The V call is TRBV4-1, the J call TRBJ1-1, with 7 bases lining up with TRBD1. Germline loops: CDR1 MGHRA, CDR2 YSYEKL. The CDR3 is 15 residues long. Trimming took 6 bases from V and 1 from J; bases not matched to a gene: 8. CDR3 coding DNA: TGCGCCAGCAGTCCGACAGGGAGCACGAACACTGAAGCTTTCTTT. It is translated as CASSPTGSTNTEAFF.

This clonotype was detected ten times or more. J is TRBJ1-1 and V is TRBV20-1, with a possible D match to TRBD1 (5 bases). V was cut by 3 bases and J by 1 base, with 12 bases left in between. Looked up from germline, CDR1 is DFQATT and CDR2 is SNEGSKA (reference sequence). CDR3 length: 14 residues. The CDR3 here is CSASKPTANTEAFF. The CDR3 nucleotides read TGCAGTGCTAGCAAACCGACAGCGAACACTGAAGCTTTCTTT.

This clonotype came up many times. The gene calls are TRBV24-1 and TRBJ2-2, with 9 nucleotides matching TRBD1. There are 16 residues in the CDR3. The germline V gene encodes CDR1 KGHDR and CDR2 SFDVKD. The V gene end was trimmed by 4 bases and the J gene end by 3 bases; junction bases not matched to a gene: 5. The CDR3 bases are TGTGCCACCAGTGAGGCGGGACAGGGTCACACCGGGGAGCTGTTTTTT. Its protein product is CATSEAGQGHTGELFF.